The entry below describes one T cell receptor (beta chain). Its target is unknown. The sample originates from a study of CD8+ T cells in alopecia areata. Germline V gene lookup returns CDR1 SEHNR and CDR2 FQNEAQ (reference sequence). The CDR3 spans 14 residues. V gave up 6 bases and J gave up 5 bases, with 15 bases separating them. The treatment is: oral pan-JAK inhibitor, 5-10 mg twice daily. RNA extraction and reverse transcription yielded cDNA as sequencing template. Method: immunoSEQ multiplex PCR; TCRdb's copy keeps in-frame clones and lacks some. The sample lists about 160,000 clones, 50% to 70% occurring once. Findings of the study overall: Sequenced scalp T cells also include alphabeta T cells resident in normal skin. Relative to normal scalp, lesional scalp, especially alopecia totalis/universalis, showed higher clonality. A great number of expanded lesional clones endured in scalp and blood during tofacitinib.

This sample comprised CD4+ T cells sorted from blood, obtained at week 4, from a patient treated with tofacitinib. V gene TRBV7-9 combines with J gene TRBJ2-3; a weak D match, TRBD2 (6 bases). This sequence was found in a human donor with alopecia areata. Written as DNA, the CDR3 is TGTGCCAGCAGAGAATGGGACTCCCAAGATACGCAGTATTTT. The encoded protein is CASREWDSQDTQYF. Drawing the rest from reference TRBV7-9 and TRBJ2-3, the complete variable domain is DTGVSQNPRHKITKRGQNVTFRCDPISEHNRLYWYRQTLGQGPEFLTYFQNEAQLEKSRLLSDRFSAERPKGSFSTLEIQRTEQGDSAMYLCASREWDSQDTQYFGPGTRLTVL.